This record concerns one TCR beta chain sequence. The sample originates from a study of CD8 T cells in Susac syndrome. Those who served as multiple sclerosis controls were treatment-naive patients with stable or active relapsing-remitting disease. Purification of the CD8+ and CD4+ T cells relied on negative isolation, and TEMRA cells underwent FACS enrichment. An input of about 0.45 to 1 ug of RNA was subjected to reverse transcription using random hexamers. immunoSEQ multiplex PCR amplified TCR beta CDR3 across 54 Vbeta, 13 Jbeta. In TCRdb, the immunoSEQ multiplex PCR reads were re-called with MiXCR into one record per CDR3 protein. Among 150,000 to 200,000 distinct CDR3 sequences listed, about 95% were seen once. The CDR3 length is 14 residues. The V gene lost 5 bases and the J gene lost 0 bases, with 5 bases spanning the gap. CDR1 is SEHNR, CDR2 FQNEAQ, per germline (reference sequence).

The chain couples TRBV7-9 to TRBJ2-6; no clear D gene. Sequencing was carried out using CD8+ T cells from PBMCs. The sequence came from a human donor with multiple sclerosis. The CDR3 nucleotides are TGTGCCAGCAGCGCTCTCTCTGGGGCCAACGTCCTGACTTTC. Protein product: CASSALSGANVLTF.